The entry that follows covers one TCR beta chain sequence. Investigators prepared the TCR beta libraries by applying iRepertoire HTBI primers and Arm-PCR of CDR3 regions. TCRdb re-derived calls from the multiplex PCR reads in MiXCR, one entry per CDR3 protein. The repertoire includes 400,000 to 500,000 distinct CDR3 sequences, about 15% of them detected once, and roughly 17% sits in the top ten. The sample is drawn from a study of regulatory T cells in long-lasting Graves disease. Trimming left V 2 bases short and J 3 bases short, with 9 bases between. The CDR3 contains 14 residues. The V gene's germline CDR1 is SGHTS and CDR2 YDEGEE. Specified time point: newly diagnosed GD, antithyroid drugs for less than 3 months. The TCR library was prepared using RNA isolated from PBMCs. The same sample was also studied in work on T cells in Graves' hyperthyroidism and ophthalmopathy.

Sequenced here: peripheral blood mononuclear cells (PBMCs), sampled at new diagnosis, from a patient treated with antithyroid drugs. The origin of this receptor is a woman between 25 and 40 years old with Graves disease. The V gene is TRBV5-8, the J gene TRBJ2-4, with a possible D match to TRBD1 (6 bases). The CDR3 here is CASSFRGGKNIQYF. In DNA form, the CDR3 reads TGTGCCAGCAGCTTTAGAGGGGGCAAAAACATTCAGTACTTC.